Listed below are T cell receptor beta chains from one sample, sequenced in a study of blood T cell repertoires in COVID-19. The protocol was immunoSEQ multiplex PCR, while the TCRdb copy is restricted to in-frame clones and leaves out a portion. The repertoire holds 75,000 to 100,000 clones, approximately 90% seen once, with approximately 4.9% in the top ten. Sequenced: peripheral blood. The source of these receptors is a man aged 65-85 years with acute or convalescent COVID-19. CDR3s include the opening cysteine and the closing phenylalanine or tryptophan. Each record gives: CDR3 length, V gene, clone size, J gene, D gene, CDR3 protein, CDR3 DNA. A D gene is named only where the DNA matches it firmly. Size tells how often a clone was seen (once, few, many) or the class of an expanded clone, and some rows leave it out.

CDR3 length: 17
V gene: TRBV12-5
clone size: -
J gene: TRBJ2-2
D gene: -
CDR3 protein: CASGPWLLIEDTGELFF
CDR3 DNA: TGTGCTAGTGGACCCTGGCTTCTGATAGAGGACACCGGGGAGCTGTTTTTT

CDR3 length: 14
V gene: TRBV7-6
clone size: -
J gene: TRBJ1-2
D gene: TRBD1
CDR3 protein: CASSLDWGQGGYTF
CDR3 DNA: TGTGCCAGCAGCTTAGATTGGGGACAGGGTGGCTACACCTTC

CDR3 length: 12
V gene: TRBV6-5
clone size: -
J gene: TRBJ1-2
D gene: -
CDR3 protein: CASSFEGFGYTF
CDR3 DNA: TGTGCCAGCAGCTTTGAGGGATTCGGCTACACCTTC

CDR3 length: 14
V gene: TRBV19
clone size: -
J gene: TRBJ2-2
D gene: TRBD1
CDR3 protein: CASKVTGGTGELFF
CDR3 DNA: TGTGCCAGTAAGGTGACAGGGGGAACCGGGGAGCTGTTTTTT

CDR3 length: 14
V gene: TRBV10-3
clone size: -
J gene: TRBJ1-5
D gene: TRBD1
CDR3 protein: CAISEQGGSRAQHF
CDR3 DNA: TGTGCCATCAGTGAACAGGGGGGATCAAGAGCCCAGCATTTT

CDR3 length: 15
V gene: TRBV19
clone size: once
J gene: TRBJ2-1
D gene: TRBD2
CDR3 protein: CASSITGGPYNEQFF
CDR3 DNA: TGTGCCAGTAGTATCACGGGGGGGCCCTACAATGAGCAGTTCTTC

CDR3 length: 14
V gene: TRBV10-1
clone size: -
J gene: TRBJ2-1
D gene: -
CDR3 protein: CASSVRGGNNEQFF
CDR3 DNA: TGCGCCAGCAGTGTTAGAGGGGGTAACAATGAGCAGTTCTTC

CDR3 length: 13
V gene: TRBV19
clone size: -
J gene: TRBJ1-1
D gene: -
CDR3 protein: CASSMARNTEAFF
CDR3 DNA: TGTGCCAGTAGTATGGCAAGGAACACTGAAGCTTTCTTT

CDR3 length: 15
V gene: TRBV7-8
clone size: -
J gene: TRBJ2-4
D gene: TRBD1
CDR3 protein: CASSLEGGAKNIQYF
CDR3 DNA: TGTGCCAGCAGCTTAGAAGGGGGCGCCAAAAACATTCAGTACTTC

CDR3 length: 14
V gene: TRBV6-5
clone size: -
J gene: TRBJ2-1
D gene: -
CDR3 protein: CASMEGAAYNEQFF
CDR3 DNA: TGTGCCAGCATGGAAGGGGCAGCGTACAATGAGCAGTTCTTC

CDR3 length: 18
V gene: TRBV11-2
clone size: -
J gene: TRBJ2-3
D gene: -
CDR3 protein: CASSPRAGAISSTDTQYF
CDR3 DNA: TGTGCCAGCAGCCCCCGGGCAGGGGCGATCTCTAGCACAGATACGCAGTATTTT

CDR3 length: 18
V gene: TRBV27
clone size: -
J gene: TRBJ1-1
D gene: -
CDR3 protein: CASSPGQTPVGLNTEAFF
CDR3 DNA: TGTGCCAGCAGTCCTGGACAGACCCCCGTCGGGTTGAACACTGAAGCTTTCTTT

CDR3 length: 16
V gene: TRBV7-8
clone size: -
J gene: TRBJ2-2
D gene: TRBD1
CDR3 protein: CASRQNRGFDPGELFF
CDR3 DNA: TGTGCCAGCAGGCAGAACAGGGGTTTTGATCCCGGGGAGCTGTTTTTT

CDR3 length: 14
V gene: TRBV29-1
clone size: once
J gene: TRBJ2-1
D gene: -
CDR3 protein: CSVRLAPSYNEQFF
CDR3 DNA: TGCAGCGTAAGGTTAGCGCCCTCCTACAATGAGCAGTTCTTC